A single sample is the source of the 16 T cell receptor beta chains below, sequenced in a study of PD-1 blockade in classical Hodgkin lymphoma (TCRdb year 2020). This specimen's time point label, interpreted: cycle 1 day 1 (C1D1), immediately before nivolumab initiation. Relapse after autologous stem cell transplantation had occurred in all trial patients, and cohorts A, B and C were distinguished by prior brentuximab vedotin exposure. The library relied on the immunoSEQ multiplex PCR assay. TCRdb took this table from immuneACCESS and kept in-frame rearrangements with V and J called. Such tables lack part of the clones; where checked against another copy, unresolved V genes explain under half of the gap, and the rest is unexplained. The sample table contains around 58,000 clones; only one count was recorded for 90% of them. The ten largest clones capture 9.7% of the sample. The sequencing used peripheral blood mononuclear cells (PBMCs), collected at baseline. These receptors originate from a human donor with classical Hodgkin lymphoma.

The V call is TRBV2, the J call TRBJ2-5; D not certain. Germline lookup yields CDR1 SNHLY and CDR2 FYNNEI. This CDR3 has 15 amino acids. Deletions cut 8 bases from V and 5 bases from J, with 21 bases between. CDR3 loop: CASGGPLSAEETQYF. In nucleotides, the CDR3 is TGTGCCAGCGGCGGACCCTTGAGCGCTGAGGAGACCCAGTACTTC.

V gene TRBV10-1 combines with J gene TRBJ2-1, with TRBD1 identical over 9 bases. The J segment lost 13 bases and the V segment lost 6 bases, leaving 7 bases of the junction unmatched. The CDR3 covers 12 residues. Germline CDR1 reads WNHNN; CDR2 reads SYGVQD (reference sequence). CDR3 residues: CASSDGTGNQFF. CDR3 in DNA: TGCGCCAGCAGCGATGGGACAGGGAACCAGTTCTTC.

V usage is TRBV6-1 and J usage is TRBJ2-5; 7 bases match TRBD1. TRBJ2-7 explains the end of the DNA better; the J call may be wrong. The germline CDR1 and CDR2 sequences are MNHNS and SASEGT. The length of the CDR3 is 13 residues. CDR3 DNA: TGTGCCAGCAGCCGGACAGGTACCTACGAGCAGTACTTC. Protein: CASSRTGTYEQYF.

The V call is TRBV4-2, the J call TRBJ2-7, with D possibly being TRBD1 (6 bases). CDR3 size: 14 residues. V was clipped by 0 bases and J by 5 bases, with 11 bases between them. In germline, CDR1 is LGHNA, CDR2 YNFKEQ. The DNA of the CDR3 is TGTGCCAGCAGCCAAGATAGACAGGACAACGAGCAGTACTTC. It yields the protein CASSQDRQDNEQYF.

In DNA, the CDR3 is TGTGCCAGCAGCTTAGACCACAAACATCACAATGAGCAGTTCTTC. Its translation: CASSLDHKHHNEQFF. V and J are TRBV11-3 and TRBJ2-1; D unclear. This CDR3 region has 15 residues. The V end lost 0 bases, the J end lost 5 bases, and 11 bases lay between the germline ends. CDR1 and CDR2 (germline): SGHNT, YENEEA.

This clone has more than one count but fewer than ten. The chain is built from TRBV9 and TRBJ1-2, with D unresolved. Germline CDR1 is SGDLS and CDR2 is YYNGEE. The CDR3 loop spans 14 amino acids. V lost 4 bases to trimming and J lost 0 bases, with 10 bases between them. Here the CDR3 reads CASSLGTANYGYTF. DNA for the CDR3: TGTGCCAGCAGCTTGGGCACAGCTAACTATGGCTACACCTTC.

The V and J genes are TRBV9 and TRBJ1-1; no firm D call. Deletions cut 3 bases from V and 1 base from J, with 10 bases between. CDR3 size: 14 residues. Germline V CDR1 and CDR2: SGDLS, YYNGEE. CDR3 sequence: CASSALLGNTEAFF. CDR3 in DNA: TGTGCCAGCAGCGCCCTTTTGGGGAACACTGAAGCTTTCTTT.

The chain carries TRBV7-8 and TRBJ2-3; 11 nucleotides line up with TRBD2. CDR1 and CDR2 (germline): SGHVS, FQNEAQ. V lost 8 bases and J lost 6; bases outside the gene matches: 10. CDR3 size: 15 residues. Written as DNA, the CDR3 is TGTGCCAGCTTCCTTAGCGGGAGGGCCCCCGATACGCAGTATTTT. Its translation is CASFLSGRAPDTQYF.

This clone was seen only a few times. CDR3: CASSLAWGILFF. As DNA, the CDR3 is TGTGCCAGCAGCTTGGCCTGGGGGATTCTGTTCTTC. The gene calls are TRBV5-6 and TRBJ2-1, with D perhaps being TRBD1 or TRBD2 (5 bases each). The CDR3 runs to 12 residues. Trimming removed 0 bases at V and 15 bases at J, with 13 bases between. The germline V gene encodes CDR1 SGHDT and CDR2 YYEEEE. The full variable domain, in which reference TRBV5-6 and TRBJ2-1 provide the parts outside the CDR3, is DAGVTQSPTHLIKTRGQQVTLRCSPKSGHDTVSWYQQALGQGPQFIFQYYEEEERQRGNFPDRFSGHQFPNYSSELNVNALLLGDSALYLCASSLAWGILFFGPGTRLTVL.

This clone came up once. The V and J genes are TRBV28 and TRBJ2-4; 7 nucleotides match TRBD1. J gave up 0 bases and V 5 bases, and 4 bases lay outside the gene matches. The V gene's germline CDR1 is MDHEN and CDR2 SYDVKM. The CDR3 loop spans 15 amino acids. The CDR3 spells CASSTTGLAKNIQYF. CDR3 nucleotide sequence: TGTGCCAGCAGTACGACAGGGCTAGCCAAAAACATTCAGTACTTC.

The chain has TRBV27 and TRBJ2-3; 7 nucleotides agree with TRBD1. The CDR3 covers 18 residues. Germline V CDR1 and CDR2: MNHEY, SMNVEV (reference sequence). Unmatched junction bases numbered 20, after V lost 4 bases and J lost 7 bases. The CDR3 spells CASSYPSQTGNLINTQYF. CDR3 in DNA: TGTGCCAGCAGTTATCCCTCCCAGACAGGGAACTTGATTAATACGCAGTATTTT.

This rearrangement joins TRBV6-1 to TRBJ1-1, with 8 bases matching TRBD1. The length of the CDR3 is 14 residues. CDR1 is MNHNS and CDR2 is SASEGT in the germline V gene. The ends lost 8 bases at V and 1 base at J; junction bases unmatched: 6. The CDR3 sequence: CASLRTGQNTEAFF. The CDR3 region has the DNA TGTGCCAGCCTAAGGACAGGGCAGAACACTGAAGCTTTCTTT.

J is TRBJ1-5 and V is TRBV27; D is ambiguous. V lost 3 bases to trimming and J lost 0 bases, with 9 bases between them. The length of the CDR3 is 15 residues. CDR1 is MNHEY, CDR2 SMNVEV, per germline (reference sequence). In DNA, the CDR3 is TGTGCCAGCAGTTTGGGCGGTCTTAGCAATCAGCCCCAGCATTTT. Protein sequence: CASSLGGLSNQPQHF.

CDR3 nucleotides: TGTGCCAGCACCCCTCATCTGAACACTGAAGCTTTCTTT. It specifies CASTPHLNTEAFF. The V and J genes are TRBV7-8 and TRBJ1-1; no definite D call. V lost 7 bases and J lost 0, with 9 bases in between. The germline gives CDR1 SGHVS, CDR2 FQNEAQ. The CDR3 runs 13 residues.

This clone was recorded once. The chain is built from TRBV7-2 and TRBJ2-3; D unclear. Trimming left V 2 bases short and J 1 base short, with 7 bases between. Germline lookup yields CDR1 SGHTA and CDR2 FQGNSA. This CDR3 spans 14 amino acids. The CDR3 spells CASSLSRGTDTQYF. In nucleotides, the CDR3 is TGTGCCAGCAGCTTATCTCGGGGCACAGATACGCAGTATTTT.

The rearrangement links TRBV7-2 to TRBJ2-1; either TRBD1 or TRBD2 may supply D (6 bases each). The V end was cut by 3 bases, the J end by 7 bases, with 19 bases between. The CDR3 contains 16 residues. Looked up from germline, CDR1 is SGHTA and CDR2 is FQGNSA. The CDR3, as DNA: TGTGCCAGCAGCTTGAGGGGGGCTACCTATTGGAATGAGCAGTTCTTC. This codes for CASSLRGATYWNEQFF.